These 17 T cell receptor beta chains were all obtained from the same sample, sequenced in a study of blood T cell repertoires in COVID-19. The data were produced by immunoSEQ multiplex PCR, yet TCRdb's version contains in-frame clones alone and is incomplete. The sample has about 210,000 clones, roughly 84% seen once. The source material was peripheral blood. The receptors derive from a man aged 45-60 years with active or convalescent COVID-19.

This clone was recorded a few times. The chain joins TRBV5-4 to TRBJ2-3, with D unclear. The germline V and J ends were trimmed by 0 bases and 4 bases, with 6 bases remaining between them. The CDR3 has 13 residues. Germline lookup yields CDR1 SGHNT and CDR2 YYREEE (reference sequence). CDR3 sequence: CASSLDAADTQYF. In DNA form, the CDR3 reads TGTGCCAGCAGCTTGGACGCGGCAGATACGCAGTATTTT.

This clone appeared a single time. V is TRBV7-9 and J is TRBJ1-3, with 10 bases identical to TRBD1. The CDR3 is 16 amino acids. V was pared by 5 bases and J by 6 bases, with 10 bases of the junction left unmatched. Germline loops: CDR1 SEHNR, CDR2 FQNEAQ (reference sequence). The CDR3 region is CASSPRDRGRLNTIYF. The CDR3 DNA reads TGTGCCAGCAGCCCCCGGGACAGGGGCCGTTTAAACACCATATATTTT.

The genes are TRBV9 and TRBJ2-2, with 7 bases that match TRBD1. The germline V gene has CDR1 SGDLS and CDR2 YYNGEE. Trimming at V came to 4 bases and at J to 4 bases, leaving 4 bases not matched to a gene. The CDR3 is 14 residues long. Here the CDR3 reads CASSQTGLTGELFF. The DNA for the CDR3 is TGTGCCAGCAGCCAGACAGGGCTCACCGGGGAGCTGTTTTTT.

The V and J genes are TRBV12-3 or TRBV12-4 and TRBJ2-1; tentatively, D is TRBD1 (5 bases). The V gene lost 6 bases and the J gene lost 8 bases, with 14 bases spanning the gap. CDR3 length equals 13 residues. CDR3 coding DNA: TGTGCCAGCAGCCAAGGGGATAACGATGAGCAGTTCTTC. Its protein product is CASSQGDNDEQFF.

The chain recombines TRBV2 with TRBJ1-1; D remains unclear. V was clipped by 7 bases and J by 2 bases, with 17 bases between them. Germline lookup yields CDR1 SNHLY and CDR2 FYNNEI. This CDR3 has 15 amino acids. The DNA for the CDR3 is TGTGCCAGCAAGCGTGGCCCCAATTTTAACACTGAAGCTTTCTTT. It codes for CASKRGPNFNTEAFF. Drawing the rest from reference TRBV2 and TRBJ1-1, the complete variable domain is EPEVTQTPSHQVTQMGQEVILRCVPISNHLYFYWYRQILGQKVEFLVSFYNNEISEKSEIFDDQFSVERPDGSNFTLKIRSTKLEDSAMYFCASKRGPNFNTEAFFGQGTRLTVV.

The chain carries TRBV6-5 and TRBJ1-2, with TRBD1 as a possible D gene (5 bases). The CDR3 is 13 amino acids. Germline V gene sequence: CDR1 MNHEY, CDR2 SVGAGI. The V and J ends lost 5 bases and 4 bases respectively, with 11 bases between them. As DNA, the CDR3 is TGTGCCAGCAGTCTAGGGGTGTCCTATGGCTACACCTTC. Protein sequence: CASSLGVSYGYTF.

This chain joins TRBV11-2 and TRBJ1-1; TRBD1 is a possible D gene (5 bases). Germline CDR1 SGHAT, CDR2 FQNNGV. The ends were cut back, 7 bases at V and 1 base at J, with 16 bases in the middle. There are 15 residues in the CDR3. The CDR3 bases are TGTGCCAGCACCGAAGTGGGGGGTTGGAACACTGAAGCTTTCTTT. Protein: CASTEVGGWNTEAFF.

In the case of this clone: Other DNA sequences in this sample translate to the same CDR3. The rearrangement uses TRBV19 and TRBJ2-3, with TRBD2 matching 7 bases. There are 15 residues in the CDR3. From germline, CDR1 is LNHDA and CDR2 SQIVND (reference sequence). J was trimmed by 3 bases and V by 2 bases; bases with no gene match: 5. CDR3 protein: CASSITGGGTDTQYF. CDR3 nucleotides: TGTGCCAGTAGTATAACCGGGGGAGGGACAGATACGCAGTATTTT.

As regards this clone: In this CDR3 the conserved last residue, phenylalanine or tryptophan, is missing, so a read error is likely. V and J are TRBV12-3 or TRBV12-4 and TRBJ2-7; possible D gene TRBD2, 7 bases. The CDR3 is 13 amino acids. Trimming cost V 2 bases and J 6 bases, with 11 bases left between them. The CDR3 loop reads CASSLLRGGEQYG. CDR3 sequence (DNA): TGTGCCAGCAGTTTATTAAGGGGGGGCGAGCAGTACGGC.

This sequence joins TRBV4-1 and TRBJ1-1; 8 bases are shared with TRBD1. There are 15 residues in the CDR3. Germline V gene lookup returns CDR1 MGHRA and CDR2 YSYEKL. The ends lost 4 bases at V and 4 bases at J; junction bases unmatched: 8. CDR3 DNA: TGCGCCAGCAGCCTAATACAGGGGGGGGGCACTGAAGCTTTCTTT. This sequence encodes CASSLIQGGGTEAFF.

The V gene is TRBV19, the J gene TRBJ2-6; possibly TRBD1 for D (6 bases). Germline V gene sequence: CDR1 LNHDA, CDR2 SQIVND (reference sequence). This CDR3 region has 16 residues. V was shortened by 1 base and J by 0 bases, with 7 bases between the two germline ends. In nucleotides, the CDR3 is TGTGCCAGTAGTATAGGGGACAACTCTGGGGCCAACGTCCTGACTTTC. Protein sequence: CASSIGDNSGANVLTF.

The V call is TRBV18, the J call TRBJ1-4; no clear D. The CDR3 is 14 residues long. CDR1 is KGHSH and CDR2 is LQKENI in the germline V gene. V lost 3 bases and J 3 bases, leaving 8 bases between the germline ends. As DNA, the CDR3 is TGTGCCAGCTCACCCTGGGCAGCTAATGAAAAACTGTTTTTT. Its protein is CASSPWAANEKLFF.

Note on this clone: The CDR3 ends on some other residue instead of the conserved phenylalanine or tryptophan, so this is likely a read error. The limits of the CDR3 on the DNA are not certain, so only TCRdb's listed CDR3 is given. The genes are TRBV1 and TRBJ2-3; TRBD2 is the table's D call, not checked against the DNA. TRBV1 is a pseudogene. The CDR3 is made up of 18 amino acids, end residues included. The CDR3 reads CTSSHLAGGRGCTDTQYS.

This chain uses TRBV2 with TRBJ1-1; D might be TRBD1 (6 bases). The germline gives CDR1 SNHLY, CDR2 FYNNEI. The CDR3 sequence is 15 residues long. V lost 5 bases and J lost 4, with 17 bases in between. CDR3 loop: CASSNYRAGGTEAFF. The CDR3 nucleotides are TGTGCCAGCAGTAATTACAGGGCCGGTGGCACTGAAGCTTTCTTT.

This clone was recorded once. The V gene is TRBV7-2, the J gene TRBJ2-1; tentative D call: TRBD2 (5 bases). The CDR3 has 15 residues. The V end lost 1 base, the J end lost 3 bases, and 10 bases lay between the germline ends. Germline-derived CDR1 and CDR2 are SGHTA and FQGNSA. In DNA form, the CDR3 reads TGTGCCAGCAGCTTAGGGCTAGCCTTCTACAATGAGCAGTTCTTC. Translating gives CASSLGLAFYNEQFF. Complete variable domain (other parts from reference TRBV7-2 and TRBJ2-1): GAGVSQSPSNKVTEKGKDVELRCDPISGHTALYWYRQSLGQGLEFLIYFQGNSAPDKSGLPSDRFSAERTGGSVSTLTIQRTQQEDSAVYLCASSLGLAFYNEQFFGPGTRLTVL.

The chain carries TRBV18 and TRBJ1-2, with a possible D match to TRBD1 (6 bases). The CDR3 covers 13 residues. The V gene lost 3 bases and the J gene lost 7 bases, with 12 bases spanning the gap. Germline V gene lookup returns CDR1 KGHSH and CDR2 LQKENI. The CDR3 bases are TGTGCCAGCTCACCCACAGGGAGGGGTGGCTACACCTTC. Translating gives CASSPTGRGGYTF.

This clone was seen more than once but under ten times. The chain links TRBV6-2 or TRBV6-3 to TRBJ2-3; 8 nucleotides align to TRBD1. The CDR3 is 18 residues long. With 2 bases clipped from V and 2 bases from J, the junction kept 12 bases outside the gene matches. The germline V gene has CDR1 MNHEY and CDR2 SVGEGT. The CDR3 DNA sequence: TGTGCCAGCAGTTACCCTTTCGGACAGGGCCTTAACACAGATACGCAGTATTTT. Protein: CASSYPFGQGLNTDTQYF.